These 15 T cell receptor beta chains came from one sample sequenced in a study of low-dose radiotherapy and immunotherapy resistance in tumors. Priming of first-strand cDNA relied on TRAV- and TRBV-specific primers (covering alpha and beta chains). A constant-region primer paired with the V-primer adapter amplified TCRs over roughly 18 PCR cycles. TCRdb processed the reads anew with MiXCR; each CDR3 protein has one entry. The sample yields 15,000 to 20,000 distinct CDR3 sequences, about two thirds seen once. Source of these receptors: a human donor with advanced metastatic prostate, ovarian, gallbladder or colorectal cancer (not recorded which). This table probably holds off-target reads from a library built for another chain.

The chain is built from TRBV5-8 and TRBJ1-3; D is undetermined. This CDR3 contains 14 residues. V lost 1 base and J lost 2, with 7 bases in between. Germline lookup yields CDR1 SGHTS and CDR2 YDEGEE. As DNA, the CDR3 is TGTGCCAGCAGCTTGTACCTGACTGGAAACACCATATATTTT. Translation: CASSLYLTGNTIYF.

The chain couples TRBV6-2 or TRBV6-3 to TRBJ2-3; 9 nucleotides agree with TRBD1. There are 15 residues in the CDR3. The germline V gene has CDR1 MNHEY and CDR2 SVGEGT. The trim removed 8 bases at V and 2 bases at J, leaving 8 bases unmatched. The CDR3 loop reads CASLTRDRDTDTQYF. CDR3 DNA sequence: TGTGCCAGCTTAACTCGGGACAGGGACACAGATACGCAGTATTTT.

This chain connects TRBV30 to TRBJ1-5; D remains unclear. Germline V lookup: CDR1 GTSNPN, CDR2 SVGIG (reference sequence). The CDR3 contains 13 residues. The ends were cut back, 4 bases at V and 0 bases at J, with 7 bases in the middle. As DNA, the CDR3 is TGTGCCTGGAATGGCGGTAGCAATCAGCCCCAGCATTTT. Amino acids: CAWNGGSNQPQHF.

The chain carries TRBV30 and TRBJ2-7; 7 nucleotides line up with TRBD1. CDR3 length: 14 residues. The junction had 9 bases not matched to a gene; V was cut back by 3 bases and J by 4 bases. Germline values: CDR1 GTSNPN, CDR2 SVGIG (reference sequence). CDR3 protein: CAWRVKGALYEQYF. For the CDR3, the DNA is TGTGCCTGGAGAGTGAAGGGGGCACTGTACGAGCAGTACTTC.

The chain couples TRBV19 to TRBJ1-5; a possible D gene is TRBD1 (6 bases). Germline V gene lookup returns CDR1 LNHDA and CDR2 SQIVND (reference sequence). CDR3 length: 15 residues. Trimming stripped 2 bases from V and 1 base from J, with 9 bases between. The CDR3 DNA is TGTGCCAGTAGTATACTGGGACAAAGCAATCAGCCCCAGCATTTT. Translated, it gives CASSILGQSNQPQHF.

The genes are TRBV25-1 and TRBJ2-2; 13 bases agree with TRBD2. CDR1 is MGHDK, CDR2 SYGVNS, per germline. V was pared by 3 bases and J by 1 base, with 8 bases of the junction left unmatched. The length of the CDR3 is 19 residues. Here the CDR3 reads CASSDPRTSGGGNTGELFF. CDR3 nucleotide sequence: TGTGCCAGCAGTGATCCCCGGACTAGCGGGGGAGGGAACACCGGGGAGCTGTTTTTT.

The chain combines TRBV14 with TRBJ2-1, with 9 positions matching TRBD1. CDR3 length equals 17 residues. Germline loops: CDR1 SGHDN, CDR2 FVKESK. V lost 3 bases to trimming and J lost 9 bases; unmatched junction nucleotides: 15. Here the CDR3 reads CASSQGQGSGRRGEQFF. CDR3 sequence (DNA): TGTGCCAGCAGCCAGGGACAGGGTTCCGGGAGGAGGGGTGAGCAGTTCTTC.

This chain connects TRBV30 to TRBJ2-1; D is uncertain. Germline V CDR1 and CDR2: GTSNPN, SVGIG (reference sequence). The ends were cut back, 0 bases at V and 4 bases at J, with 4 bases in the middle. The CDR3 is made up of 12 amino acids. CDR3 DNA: TGTGCCTGGAGTGTAACGTACAATGAGCAGTTCTTC. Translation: CAWSVTYNEQFF.

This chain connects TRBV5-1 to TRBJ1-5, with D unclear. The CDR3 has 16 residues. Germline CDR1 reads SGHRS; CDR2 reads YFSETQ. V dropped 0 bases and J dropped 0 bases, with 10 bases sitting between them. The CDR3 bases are TGCGCCAGCAGCTTGGGTTTCGGCAATAGCAATCAGCCCCAGCATTTT. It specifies CASSLGFGNSNQPQHF.

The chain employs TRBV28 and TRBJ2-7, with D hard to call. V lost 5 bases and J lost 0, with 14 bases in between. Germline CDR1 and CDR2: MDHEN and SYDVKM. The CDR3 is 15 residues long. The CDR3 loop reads CASSLRDFDSYEQYF. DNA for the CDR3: TGTGCCAGCAGTCTACGAGACTTTGACTCCTACGAGCAGTACTTC.

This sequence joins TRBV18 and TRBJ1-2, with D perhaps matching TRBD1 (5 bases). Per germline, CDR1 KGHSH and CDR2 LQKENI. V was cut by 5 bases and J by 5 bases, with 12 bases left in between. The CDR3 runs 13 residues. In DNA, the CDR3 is TGTGCCAGCTCATCAAAACAGGATTATGGCTACACCTTC. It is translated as CASSSKQDYGYTF.

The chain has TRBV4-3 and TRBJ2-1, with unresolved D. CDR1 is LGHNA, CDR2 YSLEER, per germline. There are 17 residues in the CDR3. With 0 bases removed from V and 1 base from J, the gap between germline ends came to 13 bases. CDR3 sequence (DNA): TGCGCCAGCAGCCAAGATCAGGCCGATGTGTCCTACAATGAGCAGTTCTTC. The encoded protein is CASSQDQADVSYNEQFF.

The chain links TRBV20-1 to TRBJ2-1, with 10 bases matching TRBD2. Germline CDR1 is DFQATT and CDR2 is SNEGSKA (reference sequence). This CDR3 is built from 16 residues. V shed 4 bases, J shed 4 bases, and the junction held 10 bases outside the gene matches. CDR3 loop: CSAIPPASGGYNEQFF. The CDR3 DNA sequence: TGCAGTGCTATTCCACCAGCTAGCGGGGGATACAATGAGCAGTTCTTC.

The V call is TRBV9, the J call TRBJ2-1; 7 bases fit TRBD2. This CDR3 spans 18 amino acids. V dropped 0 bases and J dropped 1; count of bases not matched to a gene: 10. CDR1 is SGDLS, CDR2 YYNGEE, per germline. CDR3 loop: CASSVGSGSRPSYNEQFF. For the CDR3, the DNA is TGTGCCAGCAGCGTAGGTAGCGGGTCTCGACCTTCCTACAATGAGCAGTTCTTC.

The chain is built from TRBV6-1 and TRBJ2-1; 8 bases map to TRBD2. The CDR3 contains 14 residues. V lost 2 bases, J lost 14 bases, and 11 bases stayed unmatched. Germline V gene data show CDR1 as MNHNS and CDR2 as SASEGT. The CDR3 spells CASSETSGSTPEFF. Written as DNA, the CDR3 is TGTGCCAGCAGTGAAACAAGCGGGAGTACCCCGGAGTTCTTC.